Given below is one T cell receptor beta chain in context. What it binds is unknown. The source of the sample is a study of T cell responses to AZD1222 COVID-19 vaccine. TCRdb's table, derived via immunoSEQ multiplex PCR, lists solely in-frame clones and lacks some. The top ten hold about 9.2% of the sample, which has approximately 190,000 clones, around 93% seen once. General observations from the study: Spike-specific TCR repertoires showed rising breadth and depth after two AZD1222 doses.

This CDR3 contains 15 residues. Trimming shortened V by 4 bases and J by 5 bases, and 18 bases separated the two germline ends. Germline V gene data show CDR1 as SGHDN and CDR2 as FVKESK. The sequences come from peripheral blood, collected on day 0 of AZD1222 vaccination. V gene TRBV14 combines with J gene TRBJ2-7; tentatively, D is TRBD2 (5 bases). The sequence was obtained from an adult in good health. CDR3 sequence (DNA): TGTGCCAGCAGCCGGCGATATTCGGAGAGGGACGAGCAGTACTTC. This gives the protein CASSRRYSERDEQYF. The full variable domain, completed using reference TRBV14 and TRBJ2-7, is EAGVTQFPSHSVIEKGQTVTLRCDPISGHDNLYWYRRVMGKEIKFLLHFVKESKQDESGMPNNRFLAERTGGTYSTLKVQPAELEDSGVYFCASSRRYSERDEQYFGPGTRLTVT.